The 20 T cell receptor beta chains reported below all come from one sample, sequenced in a study of multiple sclerosis patients with progressive multifocal leukoencephalopathy. Sequenced by immunoSEQ multiplex PCR; TCRdb stores in-frame clones only, minus some. The sample comprises fewer than 35,000 clones, 85% to 90% of which are singletons, and 1.3% rests with the top ten. This sample's time point: 12 to 13 months of natalizumab therapy. Sequencing used PBMCs, obtained from a patient treated with natalizumab. The source is a human donor with multiple sclerosis.

The chain couples TRBV6-1 to TRBJ1-1; possible D gene TRBD1, 5 bases. The germline V gene encodes CDR1 MNHNS and CDR2 SASEGT. This CDR3 region has 15 residues. The V and J ends lost 7 bases and 1 base respectively, with 16 bases between them. The CDR3 bases are TGTGCCAGCATCCAACGGGGGACTGGGAACACTGAAGCTTTCTTT. It is translated as CASIQRGTGNTEAFF.

The chain is built from TRBV4-1 and TRBJ2-5, with 7 bases fitting TRBD2. The end of the DNA aligns better with TRBJ2-7, so the J call may be wrong. Germline loops: CDR1 MGHRA, CDR2 YSYEKL. This CDR3 spans 15 amino acids. The CDR3 here is CASSQDHGLVGEQYF. The CDR3 nucleotides read TGCGCCAGCAGCCAAGATCATGGACTAGTTGGCGAGCAGTACTTC.

This sequence joins TRBV5-1 and TRBJ2-2, with TRBD1 matching 9 bases. There are 18 residues in the CDR3. CDR1 is SGHRS, CDR2 YFSETQ, per germline. The J segment lost 5 bases and the V segment lost 4 bases, leaving 15 bases of the junction unmatched. CDR3 sequence reads: CASSQNALGQGITGELFF. In nucleotides, the CDR3 is TGCGCCAGCAGCCAGAACGCTTTGGGACAGGGTATAACCGGGGAGCTGTTTTTT.

The chain combines TRBV6-5 with TRBJ1-2, with 7 bases aligning to TRBD1. Germline-derived CDR1 and CDR2 are MNHEY and SVGAGI. V was pared by 0 bases and J by 5 bases, with 3 bases of the junction left unmatched. This CDR3 is built from 14 residues. CDR3 nucleotides: TGTGCCAGCAGTTACTCGAGGGGGCCTTATGGCTACACCTTC. It codes for CASSYSRGPYGYTF.

The V and J genes are TRBV7-8 and TRBJ2-4; D may be TRBD1 (7 bases). The germline V gene encodes CDR1 SGHVS and CDR2 FQNEAQ. This CDR3 contains 16 residues. V was pared by 0 bases and J by 5 bases, with 14 bases between. Here the CDR3 reads CASSLALARGENIQYF. The DNA of the CDR3 is TGTGCCAGCAGCTTAGCGCTGGCCAGGGGGGAAAACATTCAGTACTTC. The full variable domain, in which reference TRBV7-8 and TRBJ2-4 provide the parts outside the CDR3, is GAGVSQSPRYKVAKRGQDVALRCDPISGHVSLFWYQQALGQGPEFLTYFQNEAQLDKSGLPSDRFFAERPEGSVSTLKIQRTQQEDSAVYLCASSLALARGENIQYFGAGTRLSVL.

The chain carries TRBV5-4 and TRBJ2-1; maybe TRBD2 (6 bases). There are 16 residues in the CDR3. The V and J ends lost 4 bases and 9 bases respectively, with 23 bases between them. Germline V lookup: CDR1 SGHNT, CDR2 YYREEE (reference sequence). CDR3 coding DNA: TGTGCCAGCAGCCCGGGATTGGGGGGAGGAGAGGGTGAGCAGTTCTTC. This translates into CASSPGLGGGEGEQFF.

This rearrangement joins TRBV5-1 to TRBJ2-7; 7 nucleotides line up with TRBD1. Trimming at V came to 0 bases and at J to 2 bases, leaving 8 bases not matched to a gene. CDR1 and CDR2 (germline): SGHRS, YFSETQ. There are 16 residues in the CDR3. CDR3 sequence: CASSLARDSPAYEQYF. CDR3 in DNA: TGCGCCAGCAGCTTGGCCCGGGACAGTCCGGCCTACGAGCAGTACTTC.

The V gene is TRBV29-1, the J gene TRBJ2-1; D unresolved. Trimming cost V 5 bases and J 0 bases, with 11 bases left between them. The germline gives CDR1 SQVTM, CDR2 ANQGSEA. The CDR3 runs 14 residues. CDR3 DNA: TGCAGCGTTCCCGGAAAAAGCTCCTACAATGAGCAGTTCTTC. Translation gives CSVPGKSSYNEQFF.

The chain combines TRBV6-5 with TRBJ1-2; 9 bases align to TRBD1. The CDR3 consists of 15 residues. The ends lost 0 bases at V and 8 bases at J; junction bases unmatched: 7. Germline loops: CDR1 MNHEY, CDR2 SVGAGI. Here the CDR3 DNA reads TGTGCCAGCAGTTACTCGACAGGGGGAGGCTCGGGCTACACCTTC. Translated: CASSYSTGGGSGYTF.

The chain employs TRBV6-5 and TRBJ2-4; unclear D gene. This CDR3 is built from 16 residues. V was clipped by 0 bases and J by 0 bases, with 9 bases between them. Per germline, CDR1 MNHEY and CDR2 SVGAGI. The CDR3 protein is CASSYSFRLAKNIQYF. DNA for the CDR3: TGTGCCAGCAGTTACTCGTTCAGGCTAGCCAAAAACATTCAGTACTTC.

The chain has TRBV15 and TRBJ2-2; D is perhaps TRBD1 (5 bases). This CDR3 spans 16 amino acids. The germline gives CDR1 LNHNV, CDR2 YYDKDF (reference sequence). Trimming removed 0 bases from V and 1 base from J, with 9 bases in between. CDR3 loop: CATSRETGQNTGELFF. CDR3 DNA: TGTGCCACCAGCAGAGAAACTGGACAGAACACCGGGGAGCTGTTTTTT.

This clone was seen a single time. The DNA for the CDR3 is TGTGCCAGCAGGACTAGCGGGGGCTACAATGAGCAGTTCTTC. This sequence encodes CASRTSGGYNEQFF. The chain recombines TRBV4-2 with TRBJ2-1; 12 bases are a match to TRBD2. There are 14 residues in the CDR3. Trimming cost V 6 bases and J 3 bases; bases outside gene matches: 0. The germline V gene has CDR1 LGHNA and CDR2 YNFKEQ.

In this sample, this clone turned up once. This sequence joins TRBV28 and TRBJ2-7; a weak D match, TRBD1 (5 bases). Trimming cost V 7 bases and J 2 bases, with 12 bases left between them. CDR3 size: 13 residues. Per the germline V gene, CDR1 is MDHEN and CDR2 is SYDVKM. In nucleotides, the CDR3 is TGTGCCAGCACCCGAGACAGTACCTACGAGCAGTACTTC. Its translation is CASTRDSTYEQYF.

The chain is built from TRBV28 and TRBJ2-7; 10 bases line up with TRBD1. Germline trimming cut 5 bases from V and 3 bases from J; bases unmatched to any gene: 10. Germline loops: CDR1 MDHEN, CDR2 SYDVKM. This CDR3 spans 16 amino acids. The CDR3 here is CASSPARGQGVYEQYF. CDR3 bases: TGTGCCAGCAGTCCGGCGAGAGGACAGGGGGTCTACGAGCAGTACTTC.

This clone was found once. This rearrangement joins TRBV29-1 to TRBJ1-3; 7 bases fit TRBD1. V trimming: 4 bases; J trimming: 0 bases; junction bases outside the gene matches: 6. The CDR3 has 15 amino acids. CDR1 is SQVTM, CDR2 ANQGSEA, per germline. CDR3 sequence: CSVVAGGGSGNTIYF. In DNA, the CDR3 is TGCAGCGTTGTTGCAGGGGGGGGCTCTGGAAACACCATATATTTT.

In its sample, this clone was seen once. The gene calls are TRBV7-2 and TRBJ2-7; D is perhaps TRBD2 (6 bases). The ends were cut back, 3 bases at V and 6 bases at J, with 18 bases in the middle. Germline V gene lookup returns CDR1 SGHTA and CDR2 FQGNSA. The CDR3 covers 15 residues. The CDR3 DNA is TGTGCCAGCAGCTTTGGGTCTACTAGCCCAGGCGAGCAGTACTTC. Translating it yields CASSFGSTSPGEQYF.

The chain is built from TRBV20-1 and TRBJ2-1; a possible D gene is TRBD1 (5 bases). V was cut by 4 bases and J by 10 bases, with 8 bases left in between. The CDR3 sequence is 10 residues long. Germline loops: CDR1 DFQATT, CDR2 SNEGSKA (reference sequence). CDR3 sequence reads: CSANRQEQFF. In DNA form, the CDR3 reads TGCAGTGCTAACAGACAGGAGCAGTTCTTC.

In nucleotides, the CDR3 is TGTGCCAGCACCCTATCGACAGGCCCTTCACCCCTCCACTTT. It encodes CASTLSTGPSPLHF. The chain is built from TRBV6-5 and TRBJ1-6; TRBD1 is a possible D gene (6 bases). This CDR3 has 14 residues. Per the germline V gene, CDR1 is MNHEY and CDR2 is SVGAGI. The V and J ends lost 7 bases and 9 bases respectively, with 16 bases between them.

CDR3 region: CASSLLGGGTQADNQPQHF. The DNA of the CDR3 is TGTGCCAGCAGCTTGTTGGGCGGGGGAACGCAGGCGGACAATCAGCCCCAGCATTTT. The chain has TRBV5-6 and TRBJ1-5; a weak D match, TRBD1 (5 bases). This CDR3 is built from 19 residues. V lost 1 base, J lost 3 bases, and 23 bases lay in between. Germline V gene sequence: CDR1 SGHDT, CDR2 YYEEEE. Combining the CDR3 with reference TRBV5-6 and TRBJ1-5 gives the whole variable domain DAGVTQSPTHLIKTRGQQVTLRCSPKSGHDTVSWYQQALGQGPQFIFQYYEEEERQRGNFPDRFSGHQFPNYSSELNVNALLLGDSALYLCASSLLGGGTQADNQPQHFGDGTRLSIL.

This chain links TRBV6-6 with TRBJ1-2, with 10 bases lining up with TRBD1. This CDR3 has 15 residues. Germline CDR1 and CDR2: MNHNY and SVGAGI (reference sequence). V lost 6 bases, J lost 3 bases, and 7 bases stayed unmatched. The CDR3 DNA sequence: TGTGCCAGCAGCGAACCGGGACAGGGGTACTATGGCTACACCTTC. Residues: CASSEPGQGYYGYTF.